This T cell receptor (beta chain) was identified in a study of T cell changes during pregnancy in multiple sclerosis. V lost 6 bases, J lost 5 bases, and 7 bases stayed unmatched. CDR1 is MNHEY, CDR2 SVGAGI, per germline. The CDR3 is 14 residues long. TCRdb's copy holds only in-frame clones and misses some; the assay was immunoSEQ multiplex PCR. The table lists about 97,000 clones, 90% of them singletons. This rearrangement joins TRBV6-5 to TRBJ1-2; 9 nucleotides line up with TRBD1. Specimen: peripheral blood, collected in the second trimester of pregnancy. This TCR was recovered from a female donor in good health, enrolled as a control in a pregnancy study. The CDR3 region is CASRPQGQGYGYTF. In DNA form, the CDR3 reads TGTGCCAGCAGGCCCCAGGGACAGGGATATGGCTACACCTTC.